The 32 T cell receptor beta chains below all came from one sample that was sequenced in a study of human T cells and chemical hapten exposure. Time point here: healthy volunteer bleed at 2 weeks. Unfractionated whole blood was the source of the extracted total RNA. One entry per CDR3 protein, called by TCRdb with MiXCR from the RACE reads. This sample has tens of thousands of distinct CDR3 sequences, with about 4.8% found just once. Sequencing was performed on whole blood. The receptors derive from a human donor in good health. Some clones in this sample may be carry-over from other donors' samples.

The sample holds many counts of this clonotype. The rearrangement links TRBV11-2 to TRBJ2-5, with 10 bases matching TRBD1. Germline trimming cut 5 bases from V and 8 bases from J; bases unmatched to any gene: 5. The CDR3 is made up of 13 amino acids. The V gene's germline CDR1 is SGHAT and CDR2 FQNNGV. The DNA of the CDR3 is TGTGCCAGCAGCAAGGACAGGGGGGGAACCCAGTACTTC. Its protein product is CASSKDRGGTQYF.

This clonotype was detected many times. V and J are TRBV7-9 and TRBJ2-7; TRBD2 agrees at 15 bases. CDR1 and CDR2 from the germline V gene are SEHNR and FQNEAQ (reference sequence). This CDR3 is built from 14 residues. Trimming took 7 bases from V and 6 from J; bases not matched to a gene: 4. The CDR3 is CASTRGLAGGEQYF. DNA of the CDR3: TGTGCCAGCACCCGGGGACTAGCGGGAGGCGAGCAGTACTTC.

This clonotype was seen a few times. The V and J genes are TRBV5-1 and TRBJ2-5; a weak D match, TRBD2 (5 bases). The V and J ends lost 0 bases and 5 bases respectively, with 11 bases between them. The CDR3 consists of 14 residues. CDR1 is SGHRS, CDR2 YFSETQ, per germline. CDR3 in DNA: TGCGCCAGCAGCTTGGCGGTGGGAGTGGAGACCCAGTACTTC. It is translated as CASSLAVGVETQYF.

The chain joins TRBV12-3 or TRBV12-4 to TRBJ2-3; the D gene is possibly TRBD2 (6 bases). The ends were cut back, 6 bases at V and 3 bases at J, with 19 bases in the middle. The CDR3 runs to 16 residues. CDR3: CASSPTGGVRTDTQYF. In DNA form, the CDR3 reads TGTGCCAGCAGCCCCACCGGCGGGGTGAGGACAGATACGCAGTATTTT.

A few counts support this clonotype. This chain uses TRBV10-3 with TRBJ2-1; the D is unclear. Germline V CDR1 and CDR2: ENHRY, SYGVKD. V was cut by 1 base and J by 7 bases, with 2 bases left in between. The CDR3 covers 11 residues. The DNA of the CDR3 is TGTGCCATCAGTGAGTTTAATGAGCAGTTCTTC. Its translation: CAISEFNEQFF.

Turning to this clonotype: A much larger clone differs from this one at a single base, so this may be a read error. This chain connects TRBV10-3 to TRBJ2-6; D is tentatively TRBD1 or TRBD2 (6 bases each). Germline V gene sequence: CDR1 ENHRY, CDR2 SYGVKD. This CDR3 region has 18 residues. Trimming shortened V by 10 bases and J by 6 bases, and 28 bases separated the two germline ends. DNA of the CDR3: TGTGCCACCTCGGACTGGCTCCTTACCCCGGGGGCGGCCAACGTCCTGACTTTC. Protein: CATSDWLLTPGAANVLTF.

The rearrangement links TRBV6-6 to TRBJ2-3; a weak D match, TRBD2 (6 bases). V shed 5 bases and J shed 2 bases, with 11 bases lying between them. This CDR3 comprises 14 residues. Per the germline V gene, CDR1 is MNHNY and CDR2 is SVGAGI (reference sequence). CDR3: CASSSGGTTDTQYF. CDR3 DNA: TGTGCCAGCAGTAGCGGAGGGACCACAGATACGCAGTATTTT.

This clonotype was observed many times. The CDR3 DNA is TGTGCCAGCAGGAGGGAGAACACCGGGGAGCTGTTTTTT. Protein product: CASRRENTGELFF. V gene TRBV6-5 combines with J gene TRBJ2-2; weak D call: TRBD2 (5 bases). The V gene's germline CDR1 is MNHEY and CDR2 SVGAGI. The CDR3 has 13 residues. Trimming took 6 bases from V and 1 from J, leaving 6 bases between them.

The chain has TRBV7-2 and TRBJ2-7; no clear D gene. Looked up from germline, CDR1 is SGHTA and CDR2 is FQGNSA. This CDR3 region has 12 residues. V was trimmed by 2 bases and J by 2 bases, leaving 4 bases between them. CDR3 region: CASSLQPYEQYF. The CDR3 nucleotides are TGTGCCAGCAGCTTACAACCCTACGAGCAGTACTTC.

This clonotype came up many times. Written as DNA, the CDR3 is TGCGCCAGCAGCTTGGAGGGATATGGAAACACCATATATTTT. Its protein product is CASSLEGYGNTIYF. This chain uses TRBV5-1 with TRBJ1-3; D gene uncertain. The CDR3 contains 14 residues. Germline V gene lookup returns CDR1 SGHRS and CDR2 YFSETQ. The V end lost 0 bases, the J end lost 3 bases, and 7 bases lay between the germline ends. Full variable domain (missing parts from reference TRBV5-1 and TRBJ1-3): KAGVTQTPRYLIKTRGQQVTLSCSPISGHRSVSWYQQTPGQGLQFLFEYFSETQRNKGNFPGRFSGRQFSNSRSEMNVSTLELGDSALYLCASSLEGYGNTIYFGEGSWLTVV.

This clonotype was counted many times. The chain has TRBV3-1 and TRBJ2-7; D unresolved. The CDR3 is 13 residues long. Germline V gene data show CDR1 as LGHDT and CDR2 as YNNKEL (reference sequence). V was cut by 2 bases and J by 0 bases, with 5 bases left in between. The CDR3 coding sequence is TGTGCCAGCAGCCAAAGGAGCTCCTACGAGCAGTACTTC. Encoded protein: CASSQRSSYEQYF.

V gene TRBV7-9 combines with J gene TRBJ2-3; the match to TRBD2 covers 10 bases. The CDR3 runs to 16 residues. Germline V CDR1 and CDR2: SEHNR, FQNEAQ (reference sequence). Germline trimming cut 1 base from V and 3 bases from J; bases unmatched to any gene: 4. The CDR3 here is CASSLGATSGTDTQYF. In nucleotides, the CDR3 is TGTGCCAGCAGCTTAGGAGCGACTAGCGGGACAGATACGCAGTATTTT.

In this sample, this clonotype turned up many times. The rearrangement links TRBV5-5 to TRBJ1-3; D may be TRBD1 (5 bases). Trimming took off 0 bases at V and 0 bases at J, with 10 bases between the two ends. The CDR3 runs 16 residues. Germline assignment: CDR1 SGHKS and CDR2 YYEKEE (reference sequence). CDR3 protein: CASSLEPDSSGNTIYF. CDR3 in DNA: TGTGCCAGCAGCTTGGAGCCCGACAGCTCTGGAAACACCATATATTTT.

In its sample, this clonotype was seen many times. The rearrangement joins TRBV6-5 to TRBJ2-7, with 8 bases that match TRBD2. Germline V gene sequence: CDR1 MNHEY, CDR2 SVGAGI. The CDR3 has 13 amino acids. Trimming at V came to 6 bases and at J to 3 bases, leaving 4 bases not matched to a gene. In DNA form, the CDR3 reads TGTGCCAGCAGAGGACTAGCAAGCTACGAGCAGTACTTC. Protein product: CASRGLASYEQYF.

The chain links TRBV7-9 to TRBJ1-1; maybe TRBD1 (5 bases). CDR1 is SEHNR, CDR2 FQNEAQ, per germline (reference sequence). Trimming cost V 6 bases and J 3 bases, with 26 bases left between them. The CDR3 loop spans 18 amino acids. CDR3 nucleotides: TGTGCCAGCAGAGAATCCTTTCGGGGCGCCGAGGAGGACACTGAAGCTTTCTTT. As protein: CASRESFRGAEEDTEAFF. The whole variable domain, filled in from reference TRBV7-9 and TRBJ1-1, reads DTGVSQNPRHKITKRGQNVTFRCDPISEHNRLYWYRQTLGQGPEFLTYFQNEAQLEKSRLLSDRFSAERPKGSFSTLEIQRTEQGDSAMYLCASRESFRGAEEDTEAFFGQGTRLTVV.

The chain uses TRBV5-1 and TRBJ2-7; 14 bases are a match to TRBD2. CDR3 length: 14 residues. V trimming: 4 bases; J trimming: 7 bases; junction bases outside the gene matches: 4. Germline V gene sequence: CDR1 SGHRS, CDR2 YFSETQ. The CDR3 protein is CASSPGLAGEEQYF. In nucleotides, the CDR3 is TGCGCCAGCAGCCCGGGACTAGCGGGAGAGGAGCAGTACTTC.

This clonotype was detected ten times or more. J is TRBJ1-5 and V is TRBV20-1; a weak D match, TRBD1 (5 bases). V was clipped by 2 bases and J by 1 base, with 15 bases between them. Germline V gene data show CDR1 as DFQATT and CDR2 as SNEGSKA (reference sequence). The CDR3 length is 16 residues. The CDR3 protein is CSARYSTAPSNQPQHF. As DNA, the CDR3 is TGCAGTGCTAGATACTCGACAGCCCCGAGCAATCAGCCCCAGCATTTT.

The J gene is TRBJ1-5, the V gene TRBV2; TRBD1 might be the D (5 bases). The CDR3 has 14 residues. The germline V gene encodes CDR1 SNHLY and CDR2 FYNNEI. The ends were cut back, 7 bases at V and 6 bases at J, with 16 bases in the middle. For the CDR3, the DNA is TGTGCCAGCAACCCACCAGGGACGGGTCAGCCCCAGCATTTT. Its translation is CASNPPGTGQPQHF.

Only a few counts were recorded for this clonotype. DNA for the CDR3: TGTGCCAGCAGGGCCCCGGGAGGCCATCAGCCCCAGCATTTT. Translation gives CASRAPGGHQPQHF. The chain carries TRBV12-3 or TRBV12-4 and TRBJ1-5; unclear D gene. The V and J ends lost 6 bases and 5 bases respectively, with 14 bases between them. The CDR3 totals 14 residues.

At least ten counts were recorded for this clonotype. The chain links TRBV3-1 to TRBJ1-1; the D is unclear. Germline CDR1 LGHDT, CDR2 YNNKEL (reference sequence). CDR3 length equals 16 residues. Trimming pared 0 bases from V and 1 base from J, leaving 12 bases between. The CDR3 DNA sequence: TGTGCCAGCAGCCAAGATTTCAGCCTTCCGAACACTGAAGCTTTCTTT. It yields the protein CASSQDFSLPNTEAFF.

The chain employs TRBV4-1 and TRBJ1-5; TRBD1 agrees at 8 bases. Germline V CDR1 and CDR2: MGHRA, YSYEKL. The CDR3 runs to 15 residues. V lost 3 bases and J lost 7; bases outside the gene matches: 8. The CDR3 nucleotides are TGCGCCAGCAGCCAGAAGACAGGGGTGGGCCAGCCCCAGCATTTT. Translated: CASSQKTGVGQPQHF.

This clonotype was observed many times. V usage is TRBV5-1 and J usage is TRBJ2-1; TRBD1 matches at 8 bases. The CDR3 is 14 amino acids. V shed 4 bases, J shed 5 bases, and the junction held 5 bases outside the gene matches. The germline V gene encodes CDR1 SGHRS and CDR2 YFSETQ. This CDR3 reads CASSRGTGHNEQFF. The DNA of the CDR3 is TGCGCCAGCAGCCGAGGGACAGGCCACAATGAGCAGTTCTTC.

This clonotype was seen a handful of times. This chain connects TRBV13 to TRBJ2-1; TRBD1 is a possible D gene (6 bases). V shed 1 base and J shed 3 bases, with 13 bases lying between them. CDR3 size: 16 residues. CDR1 PRHDT and CDR2 FYEKMQ come from the germline V gene (reference sequence). This CDR3 reads CASSLVRGTGYNEQFF. The CDR3 DNA is TGTGCCAGCAGCTTAGTCAGGGGAACAGGCTACAATGAGCAGTTCTTC.

The J gene is TRBJ1-2, the V gene TRBV28; tentative D call: TRBD1 (6 bases). Germline V gives CDR1 MDHEN, CDR2 SYDVKM. This CDR3 contains 13 residues. V was shortened by 9 bases and J by 0 bases, with 11 bases between the two germline ends. CDR3 DNA sequence: TGTGCCAGTCAGGACAGAACTAACTATGGCTACACCTTC. Its protein product is CASQDRTNYGYTF.

This clonotype was detected many times. The chain uses TRBV20-1 and TRBJ1-5; possibly TRBD1 for D (5 bases). V was pared by 1 base and J by 0 bases, with 10 bases between. The germline CDR1 and CDR2 sequences are DFQATT and SNEGSKA (reference sequence). This CDR3 contains 15 residues. In DNA form, the CDR3 reads TGCAGTGCTAGAGTAGGGGCAAGTAGCAATCAGCCCCAGCATTTT. Amino acid sequence: CSARVGASSNQPQHF.

This clonotype appeared a few times. The chain couples TRBV7-8 to TRBJ2-7; tentative D call: TRBD2 (8 bases). CDR1 and CDR2 (germline): SGHVS, FQNEAQ. The V and J ends lost 3 bases and 4 bases respectively, with 25 bases between them. The CDR3 spans 18 residues. CDR3 amino acids: CASSLVSTGIAGSYEQYF. Written as DNA, the CDR3 is TGTGCCAGCAGCTTGGTGTCGACAGGGATAGCGGGAAGTTACGAGCAGTACTTC. Full variable domain (remainder filled in from reference TRBV7-8 and TRBJ2-7): GAGVSQSPRYKVAKRGQDVALRCDPISGHVSLFWYQQALGQGPEFLTYFQNEAQLDKSGLPSDRFFAERPEGSVSTLKIQRTQQEDSAVYLCASSLVSTGIAGSYEQYFGPGTRLTVT.

In its sample, this clonotype was seen many times. The V and J genes are TRBV28 and TRBJ1-2, with D hard to call. This CDR3 region has 12 residues. V shed 7 bases and J shed 5 bases, with 11 bases lying between them. CDR1 and CDR2 from the germline V gene are MDHEN and SYDVKM. The CDR3 nucleotides read TGTGCCAGCACCCAACTAGGGTATGGCTACACCTTC. Translation: CASTQLGYGYTF.

On this clonotype: This sequence may be a read error, since a much larger clone differs from it by one base. J is TRBJ2-5 and V is TRBV20-1; 8 bases are shared with TRBD2. There are 15 residues in the CDR3. CDR1 DFQATT and CDR2 SNEGSKA come from the germline V gene (reference sequence). CDR3 amino acids: CARLRLREVQETQYF. Here the CDR3 DNA reads TGCGCCCGCTTGAGACTGCGGGAGGTACAAGAGACCCAGTACTTC.

As for this clonotype: The junction departs from the called germline gene at one end, perhaps through a read error. The chain links TRBV9 to TRBJ2-1; D tentatively reads TRBD1 or TRBD2 (6 bases each). Germline assignment: CDR1 SGDLS and CDR2 YYNGEE. This CDR3 has 16 amino acids. The DNA of the CDR3 is TGTGCCAGCAGCGACCGAGGTGGAGGGGGGTACAATGAGCATTTCTTC. It codes for CASSDRGGGGYNEHFF.

This clonotype was recorded many times. This CDR3 is CASSVRGMGVVDEQYF. The CDR3 DNA follows: TGTGCCAGCAGCGTCCGCGGGATGGGGGTTGTGGACGAGCAGTACTTC. This chain connects TRBV9 to TRBJ2-7; perhaps TRBD2 as D (6 bases). V was trimmed by 2 bases and J by 5 bases, leaving 20 bases between them. The CDR3 has 16 residues. The germline V gene encodes CDR1 SGDLS and CDR2 YYNGEE.

In this sample, this clonotype turned up many times. The rearrangement links TRBV6-6 to TRBJ1-5; a possible D gene is TRBD1 (5 bases). Germline V gene lookup returns CDR1 MNHNY and CDR2 SVGAGI (reference sequence). This CDR3 contains 12 residues. Trimming left V 5 bases short and J 9 bases short, with 11 bases between. The CDR3 DNA is TGTGCCAGCAGTGGTCAGGGATCGCCCCAGCATTTT. Protein product: CASSGQGSPQHF.

This clonotype has a count of ten or more. This sequence joins TRBV7-9 and TRBJ2-1; D gene uncertain. The CDR3 totals 16 residues. Germline-derived CDR1 and CDR2 are SEHNR and FQNEAQ (reference sequence). With 4 bases removed from V and 7 bases from J, the gap between germline ends came to 20 bases. The CDR3 is CASSYSFRGWLNEQFF. The CDR3 coding sequence is TGTGCCAGCAGCTATAGCTTTCGAGGCTGGTTAAATGAGCAGTTCTTC. Filled out from reference TRBV7-9 and TRBJ2-1, the complete variable domain reads DTGVSQNPRHKITKRGQNVTFRCDPISEHNRLYWYRQTLGQGPEFLTYFQNEAQLEKSRLLSDRFSAERPKGSFSTLEIQRTEQGDSAMYLCASSYSFRGWLNEQFFGPGTRLTVL.